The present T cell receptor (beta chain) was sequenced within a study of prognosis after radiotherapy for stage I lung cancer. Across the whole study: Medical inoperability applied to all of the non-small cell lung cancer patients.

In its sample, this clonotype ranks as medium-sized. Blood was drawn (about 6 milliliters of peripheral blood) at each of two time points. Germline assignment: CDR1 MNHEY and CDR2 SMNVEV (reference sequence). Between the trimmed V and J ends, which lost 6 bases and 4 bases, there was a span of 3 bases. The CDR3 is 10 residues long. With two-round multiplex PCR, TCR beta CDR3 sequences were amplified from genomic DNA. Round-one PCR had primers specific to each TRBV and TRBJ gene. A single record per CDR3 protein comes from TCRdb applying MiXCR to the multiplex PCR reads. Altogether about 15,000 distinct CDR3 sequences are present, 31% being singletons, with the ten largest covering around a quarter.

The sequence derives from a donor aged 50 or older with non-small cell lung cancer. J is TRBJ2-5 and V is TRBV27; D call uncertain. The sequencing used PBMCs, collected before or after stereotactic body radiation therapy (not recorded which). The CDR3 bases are TGTGCCAGCAGGGGAGAGACCCAGTACTTC. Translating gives CASRGETQYF.